This TCR beta chain derives from a study of cytotoxic CD8 clonotypes in ibrutinib-treated CLL. Assay used: immunoSEQ multiplex PCR; TCRdb lists only in-frame clones, some missing. The data hold approximately 210,000 clones, with 72% observed a single time. V trimming: 1 base; J trimming: 4 bases; junction bases outside the gene matches: 8. CDR3 length equals 16 residues. The germline V gene encodes CDR1 KGHSH and CDR2 LQKENI. The receptor was derived from a human donor with chronic lymphocytic leukemia. Sample: PBMCs, taken after 24 months of ibrutinib treatment. V and J are TRBV18 and TRBJ2-3, with 7 bases lining up with TRBD1. The CDR3 DNA reads TGTGCCAGCTCACCACTAGGGGGCGTTTCTTCAGATACGCAGTATTTT. Its translation is CASSPLGGVSSDTQYF.